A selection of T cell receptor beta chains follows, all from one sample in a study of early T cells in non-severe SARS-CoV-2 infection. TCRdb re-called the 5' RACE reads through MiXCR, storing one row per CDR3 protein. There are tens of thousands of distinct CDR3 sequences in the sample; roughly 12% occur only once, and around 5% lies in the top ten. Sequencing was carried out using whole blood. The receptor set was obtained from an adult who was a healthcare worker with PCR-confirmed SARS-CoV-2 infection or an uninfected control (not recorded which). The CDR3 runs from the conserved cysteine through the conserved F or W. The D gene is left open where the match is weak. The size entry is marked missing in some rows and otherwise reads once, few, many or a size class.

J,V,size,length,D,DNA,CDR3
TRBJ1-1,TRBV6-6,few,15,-,TGTGCCAGCAGTTACGGCAGAAACATGAACACTGAAGCTTTCTTT,CASSYGRNMNTEAFF
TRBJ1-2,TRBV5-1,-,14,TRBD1,TGCGCCAGTACCGGGACAGGGAGTAACTATGGCTACACCTTC,CASTGTGSNYGYTF
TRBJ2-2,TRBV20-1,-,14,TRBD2,TGCAGTGCCAGAAGCGGGAGGACTGCCGGGGAGCTGTTTTTT,CSARSGRTAGELFF
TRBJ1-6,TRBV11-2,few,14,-,TGTGCCAGCAGCTTGGGAGGGAGTAATTCACCCCTCCACTTT,CASSLGGSNSPLHF
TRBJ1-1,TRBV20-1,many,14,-,TGCAGTGCTACGGGCGGAAGAACGAACACTGAAGCTTTCTTT,CSATGGRTNTEAFF
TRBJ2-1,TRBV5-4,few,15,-,TGTGCCAGCAGCTTGAGGCGGGCCTCCTACAATGAGCAGTTCTTC,CASSLRRASYNEQFF
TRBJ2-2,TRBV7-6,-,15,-,TGTGCCAGCAGCTCCCCCGGACAGCCTACCGGGGAGCTGTTTTTT,CASSSPGQPTGELFF
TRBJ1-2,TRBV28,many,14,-,TGTGCCAGCAGTTTATCGGGCCCCTCTGAAGGCTACACCTTC,CASSLSGPSEGYTF
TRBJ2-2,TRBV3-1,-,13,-,TGTGCCAGCAGCCAAGCGGCGGGAAGGGAGCTGTTTTTT,CASSQAAGRELFF
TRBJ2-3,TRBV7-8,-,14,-,TGTGCCAGCAGCCCGGAAGAACTTTCAGATACGCAGTATTTT,CASSPEELSDTQYF
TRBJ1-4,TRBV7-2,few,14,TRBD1,TGTGCCAGCAGCTTAGTGTCAGGGGGCGAAAAACTGTTTTTT,CASSLVSGGEKLFF
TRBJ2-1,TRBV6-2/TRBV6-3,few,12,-,TGTGCCAGCAGCCGGGCTTACAATGAGCAGTTCTTC,CASSRAYNEQFF
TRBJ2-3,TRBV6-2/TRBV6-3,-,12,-,TGTGCCAGCAGGGGTGTTCTCGATACGCAGTATTTT,CASRGVLDTQYF
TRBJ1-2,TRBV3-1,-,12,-,TGTGCCAGCAGCCCGACAAACTATGGCTACACCTTC,CASSPTNYGYTF